This TCR beta chain comes out of a study of shared clonotypes between healthy human individuals. Overall study findings and caveats: Richness estimates generally favored naive over memory subsets.

The repertoire was sequenced with immunoSEQ multiplex PCR; TCRdb's copy has only in-frame clones and lacks some. Of 550,000 to 800,000 clones detected, less than 95% appear once; the ten largest clones hold 34%. With regard to this clone: Its specificity is unknown.

CDR3 length: 12 amino acids. V dropped 4 bases and J dropped 8 bases, with 11 bases sitting between them. The V gene's germline CDR1 is SGHVS and CDR2 FNYEAQ. The source of this sequence is a young man in good health. Some clones in this sample may be carry-over from other donors' samples. The sequenced sample was memory CD8+ T cells from PBMCs. As to subset: CD45RO+ cells pooled with CCR7-negative TemRA cells. The gene calls are TRBV7-6 and TRBJ1-2; a weak D match, TRBD1 (6 bases). In DNA, the CDR3 is TGTGCCAGCAGCTCCAACAGGGACGGCTACACCTTC. It codes for CASSSNRDGYTF.